The T cell receptor (beta chain) under discussion was sequenced for a study of shared clonotypes between healthy human individuals. General study results and limits: Only blood underwent sampling, and tissue repertoires likely differ. The donor pool, a small one, limited the genetic and exposure-history diversity represented.

This clone appeared a few times. The antigen is unknown. CDR3 length: 19 residues. Germline V CDR1 and CDR2: LNHDA, SQIVND (reference sequence). The V gene lost 5 bases and the J gene lost 1 base, with 24 bases spanning the gap. The repertoire was sequenced with immunoSEQ multiplex PCR; TCRdb's copy has only in-frame clones and lacks some. The top ten hold around 13% of the sample, which has 450,000 to 650,000 clones, roughly 79% seen once. Sequenced material: PBMCs. This clonotype was obtained from a woman in her forties in good health. Some clones in this sample may be carry-over from other donors' samples. V is TRBV19 and J is TRBJ1-5; tentative D call: TRBD1 (5 bases). The DNA of the CDR3 is TGTGCCAGTAGTGCGACACCGGGACGTAAGGGGTCGAGCAATCAGCCCCAGCATTTT. It encodes CASSATPGRKGSSNQPQHF.